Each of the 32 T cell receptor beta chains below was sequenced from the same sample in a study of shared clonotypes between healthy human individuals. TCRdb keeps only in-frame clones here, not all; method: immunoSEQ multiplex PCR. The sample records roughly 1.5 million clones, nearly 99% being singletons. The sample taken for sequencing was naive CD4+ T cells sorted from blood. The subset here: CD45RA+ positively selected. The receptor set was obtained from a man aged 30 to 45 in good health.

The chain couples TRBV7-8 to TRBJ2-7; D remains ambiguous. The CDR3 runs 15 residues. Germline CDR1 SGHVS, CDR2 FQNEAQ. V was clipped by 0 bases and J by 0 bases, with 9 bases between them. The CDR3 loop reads CASSLATSRSYEQYF. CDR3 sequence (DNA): TGTGCCAGCAGCTTAGCCACCTCACGCTCCTACGAGCAGTACTTC.

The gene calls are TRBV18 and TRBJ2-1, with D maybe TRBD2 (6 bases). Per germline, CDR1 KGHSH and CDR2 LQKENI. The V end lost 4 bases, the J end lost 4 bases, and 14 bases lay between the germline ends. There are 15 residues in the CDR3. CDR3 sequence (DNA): TGTGCCAGCTCACAGACGGGAGTGTGGTACAATGAGCAGTTCTTC. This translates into CASSQTGVWYNEQFF.

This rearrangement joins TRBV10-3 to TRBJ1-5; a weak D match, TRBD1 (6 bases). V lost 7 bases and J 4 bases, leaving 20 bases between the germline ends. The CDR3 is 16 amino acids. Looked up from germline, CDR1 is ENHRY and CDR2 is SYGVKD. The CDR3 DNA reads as TGTGCCATCATCGACGGGGCAGGGGATGGGAATCAGCCCCAGCATTTT. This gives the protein CAIIDGAGDGNQPQHF.

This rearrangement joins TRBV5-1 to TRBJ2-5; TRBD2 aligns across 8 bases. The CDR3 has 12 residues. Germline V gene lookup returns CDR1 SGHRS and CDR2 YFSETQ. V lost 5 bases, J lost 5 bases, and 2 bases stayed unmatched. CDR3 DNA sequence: TGCGCCAGCAGGGCGGGAGGTGAGACCCAGTACTTC. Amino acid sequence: CASRAGGETQYF.

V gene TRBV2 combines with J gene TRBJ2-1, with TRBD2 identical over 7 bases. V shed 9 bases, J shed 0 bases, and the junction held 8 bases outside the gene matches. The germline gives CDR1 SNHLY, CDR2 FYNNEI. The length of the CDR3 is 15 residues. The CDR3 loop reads CASIAGQSSYNEQFF. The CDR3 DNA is TGTGCCAGTATAGCGGGCCAGAGCTCCTACAATGAGCAGTTCTTC.

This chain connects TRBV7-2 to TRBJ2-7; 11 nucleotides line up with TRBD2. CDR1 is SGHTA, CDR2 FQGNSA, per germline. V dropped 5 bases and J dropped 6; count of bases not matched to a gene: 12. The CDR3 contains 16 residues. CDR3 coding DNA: TGTGCCAGCAGCGGGCATAGCGGGAGGGCCCTCGTCGAGCAGTACTTC. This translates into CASSGHSGRALVEQYF.

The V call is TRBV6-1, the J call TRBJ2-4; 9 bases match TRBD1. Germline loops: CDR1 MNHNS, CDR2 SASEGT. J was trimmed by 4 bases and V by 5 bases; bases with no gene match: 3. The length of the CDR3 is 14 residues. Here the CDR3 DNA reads TGTGCCAGCAGTATCGACAGGGGGAAAAACATTCAGTACTTC. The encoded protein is CASSIDRGKNIQYF.

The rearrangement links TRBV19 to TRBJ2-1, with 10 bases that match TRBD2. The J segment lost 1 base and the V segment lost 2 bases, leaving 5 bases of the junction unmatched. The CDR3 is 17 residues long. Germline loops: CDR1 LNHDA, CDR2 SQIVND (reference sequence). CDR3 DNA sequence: TGTGCCAGTAGTATAATTGGACTAGCGGAGTCCTACAATGAGCAGTTCTTC. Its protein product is CASSIIGLAESYNEQFF.

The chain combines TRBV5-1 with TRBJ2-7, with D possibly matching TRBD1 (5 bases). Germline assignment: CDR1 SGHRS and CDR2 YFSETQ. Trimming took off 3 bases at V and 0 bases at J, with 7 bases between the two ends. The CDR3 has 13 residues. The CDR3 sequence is CASSSTVSYEQYF. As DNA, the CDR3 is TGCGCCAGCAGCTCGACAGTCTCCTACGAGCAGTACTTC. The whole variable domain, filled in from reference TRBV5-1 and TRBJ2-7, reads KAGVTQTPRYLIKTRGQQVTLSCSPISGHRSVSWYQQTPGQGLQFLFEYFSETQRNKGNFPGRFSGRQFSNSRSEMNVSTLELGDSALYLCASSSTVSYEQYFGPGTRLTVT.

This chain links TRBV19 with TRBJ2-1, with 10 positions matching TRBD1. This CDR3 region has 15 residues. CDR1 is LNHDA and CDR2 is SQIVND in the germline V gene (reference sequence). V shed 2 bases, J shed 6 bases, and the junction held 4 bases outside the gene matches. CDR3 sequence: CASSISRQGANEQFF. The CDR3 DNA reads TGTGCCAGTAGTATATCCCGACAGGGGGCCAATGAGCAGTTCTTC.

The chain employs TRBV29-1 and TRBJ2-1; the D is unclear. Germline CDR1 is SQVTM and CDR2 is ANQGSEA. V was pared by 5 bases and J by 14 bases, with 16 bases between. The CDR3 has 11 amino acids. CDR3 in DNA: TGCAGCGTTTTCTCCGACACGGGTGAGTTCTTC. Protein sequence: CSVFSDTGEFF.

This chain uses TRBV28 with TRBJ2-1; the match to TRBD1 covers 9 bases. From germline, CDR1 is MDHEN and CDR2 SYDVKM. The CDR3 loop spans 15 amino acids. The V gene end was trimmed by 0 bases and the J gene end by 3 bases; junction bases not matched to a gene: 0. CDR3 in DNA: TGTGCCAGCAGTTTATGGGACAGGGGCTACAATGAGCAGTTCTTC. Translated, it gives CASSLWDRGYNEQFF.

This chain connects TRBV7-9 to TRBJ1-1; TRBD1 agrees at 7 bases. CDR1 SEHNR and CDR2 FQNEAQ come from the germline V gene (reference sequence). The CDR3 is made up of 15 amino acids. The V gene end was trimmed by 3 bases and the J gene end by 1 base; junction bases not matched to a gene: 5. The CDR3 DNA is TGTGCCAGCAGCTTTGGGGACAGTAGGAACACTGAAGCTTTCTTT. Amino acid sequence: CASSFGDSRNTEAFF.

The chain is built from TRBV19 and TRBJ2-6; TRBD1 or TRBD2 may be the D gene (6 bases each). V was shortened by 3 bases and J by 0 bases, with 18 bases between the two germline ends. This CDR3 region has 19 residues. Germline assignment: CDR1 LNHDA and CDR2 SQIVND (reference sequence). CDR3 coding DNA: TGTGCCAGTAGTATTACCGGCAGGGGACTTTTCTCTGGGGCCAACGTCCTGACTTTC. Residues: CASSITGRGLFSGANVLTF. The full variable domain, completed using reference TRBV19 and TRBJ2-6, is DGGITQSPKYLFRKEGQNVTLSCEQNLNHDAMYWYRQDPGQGLRLIYYSQIVNDFQKGDIAEGYSVSREKKESFPLTVTSAQKNPTAFYLCASSITGRGLFSGANVLTFGAGSRLTVL.

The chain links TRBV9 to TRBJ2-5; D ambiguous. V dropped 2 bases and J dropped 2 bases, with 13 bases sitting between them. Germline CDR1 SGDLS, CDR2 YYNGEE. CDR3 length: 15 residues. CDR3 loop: CASSVGWGGQETQYF. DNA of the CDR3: TGTGCCAGCAGCGTCGGCTGGGGTGGGCAAGAGACCCAGTACTTC.

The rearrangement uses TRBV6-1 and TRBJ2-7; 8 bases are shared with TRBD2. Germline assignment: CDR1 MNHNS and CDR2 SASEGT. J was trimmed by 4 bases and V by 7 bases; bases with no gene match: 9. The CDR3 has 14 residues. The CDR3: CASTQRERIYEQYF. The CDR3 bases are TGTGCCAGCACCCAGCGGGAGCGGATTTACGAGCAGTACTTC.

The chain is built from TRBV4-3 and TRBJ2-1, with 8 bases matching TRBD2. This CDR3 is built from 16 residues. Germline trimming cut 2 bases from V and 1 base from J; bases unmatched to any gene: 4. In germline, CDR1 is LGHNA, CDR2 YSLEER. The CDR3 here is CASSQRASGSYNEQFF. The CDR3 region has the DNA TGCGCCAGCAGCCAAAGAGCTAGCGGGTCCTACAATGAGCAGTTCTTC.

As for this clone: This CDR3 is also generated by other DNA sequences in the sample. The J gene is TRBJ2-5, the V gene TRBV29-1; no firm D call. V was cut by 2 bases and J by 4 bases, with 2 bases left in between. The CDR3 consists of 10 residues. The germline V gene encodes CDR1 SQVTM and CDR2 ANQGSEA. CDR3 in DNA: TGCAGCGTTGAAAGAGAGACCCAGTACTTC. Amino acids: CSVERETQYF.

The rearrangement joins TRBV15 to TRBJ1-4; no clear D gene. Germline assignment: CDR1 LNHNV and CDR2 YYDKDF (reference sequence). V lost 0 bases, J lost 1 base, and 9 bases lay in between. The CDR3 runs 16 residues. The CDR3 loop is CATSREVGKTNEKLFF. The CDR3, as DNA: TGTGCCACCAGCAGAGAAGTCGGGAAAACTAATGAAAAACTGTTTTTT.

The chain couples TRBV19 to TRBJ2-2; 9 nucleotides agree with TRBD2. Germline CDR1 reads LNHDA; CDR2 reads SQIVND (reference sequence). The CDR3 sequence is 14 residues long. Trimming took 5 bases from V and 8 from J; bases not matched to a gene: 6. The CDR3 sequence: CASSQAGGLGELFF. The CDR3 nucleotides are TGTGCCAGTAGTCAAGCGGGAGGCTTGGGGGAGCTGTTTTTT.

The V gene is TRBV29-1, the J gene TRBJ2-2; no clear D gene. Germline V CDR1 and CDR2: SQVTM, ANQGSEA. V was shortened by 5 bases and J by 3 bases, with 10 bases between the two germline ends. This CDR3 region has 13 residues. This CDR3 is CSVRSDYTGELFF. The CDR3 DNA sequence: TGCAGCGTTCGATCAGACTACACCGGGGAGCTGTTTTTT.

CDR3 amino acids: CASSARQGLGGSYEQYF. The CDR3 DNA reads as TGTGCCAGCAGCGCCCGACAGGGGTTAGGTGGCTCCTACGAGCAGTACTTC. The chain is built from TRBV11-2 and TRBJ2-7, with 8 bases identical to TRBD1. The germline CDR1 and CDR2 sequences are SGHAT and FQNNGV. Losses at the gene ends were 5 bases for V and 0 bases for J; bases not matched to a gene: 12. This CDR3 has 17 amino acids.

The CDR3 is CASSRTGGTGELFF. DNA of the CDR3: TGTGCCAGTAGTCGGACAGGGGGGACCGGGGAGCTGTTTTTT. V and J are TRBV19 and TRBJ2-2; 10 bases agree with TRBD1. The CDR3 covers 14 residues. The V gene's germline CDR1 is LNHDA and CDR2 SQIVND (reference sequence). The V segment lost 5 bases and the J segment 5 bases; nucleotides outside the gene matches: 2.

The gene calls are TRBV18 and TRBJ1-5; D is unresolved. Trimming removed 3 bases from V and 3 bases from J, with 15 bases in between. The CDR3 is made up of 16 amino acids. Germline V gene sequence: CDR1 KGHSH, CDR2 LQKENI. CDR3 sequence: CASSPSIWQDNQPQHF. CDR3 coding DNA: TGTGCCAGCTCACCGAGTATTTGGCAGGACAATCAGCCCCAGCATTTT.

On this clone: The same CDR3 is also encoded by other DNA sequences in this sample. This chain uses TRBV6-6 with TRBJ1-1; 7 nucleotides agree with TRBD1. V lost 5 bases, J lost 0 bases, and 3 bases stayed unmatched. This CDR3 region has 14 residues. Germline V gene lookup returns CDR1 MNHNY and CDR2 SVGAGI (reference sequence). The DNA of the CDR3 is TGTGCCAGCAGTCGGGACAGTATGAACACTGAAGCTTTCTTT. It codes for CASSRDSMNTEAFF.

CDR3 region: CASSVFDVPGGYTF. The CDR3, as DNA: TGTGCCAGCAGCGTATTCGACGTTCCCGGGGGCTACACCTTC. The chain employs TRBV9 and TRBJ1-2, with D hard to call. V lost 1 base, J lost 8 bases, and 15 bases lay in between. CDR1 SGDLS and CDR2 YYNGEE come from the germline V gene. This CDR3 is 14 amino acids long.

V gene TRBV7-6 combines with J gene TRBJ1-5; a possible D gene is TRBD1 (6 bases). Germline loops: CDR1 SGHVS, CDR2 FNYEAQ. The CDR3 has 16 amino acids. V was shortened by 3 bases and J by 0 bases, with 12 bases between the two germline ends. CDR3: CASSLGTTNSNQPQHF. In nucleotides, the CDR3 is TGTGCCAGCAGCTTGGGGACAACTAATAGCAATCAGCCCCAGCATTTT.

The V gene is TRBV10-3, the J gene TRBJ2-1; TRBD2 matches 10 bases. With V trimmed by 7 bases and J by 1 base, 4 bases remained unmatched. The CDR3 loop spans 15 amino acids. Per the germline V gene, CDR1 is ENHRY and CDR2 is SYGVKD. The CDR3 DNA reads TGTGCCATCACCGGAGCGGGAGGGTCCTACAATGAGCAGTTCTTC. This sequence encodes CAITGAGGSYNEQFF.

The CDR3 bases are TGTGCCAGCAGTCCGTCGGGAATAAGGAATGAGCAGTTCTTC. It codes for CASSPSGIRNEQFF. The chain is built from TRBV27 and TRBJ2-1; D perhaps matches TRBD2 (5 bases). Germline CDR1 reads MNHEY; CDR2 reads SMNVEV (reference sequence). The CDR3 extends over 14 amino acids. Trimming took 5 bases from V and 7 from J, leaving 15 bases between them.

CDR3 sequence reads: CASSGGGSSYEQYF. The CDR3 DNA sequence: TGTGCCAGCAGTGGGGGCGGGTCTTCCTACGAGCAGTACTTC. The gene calls are TRBV6-6 and TRBJ2-7; a weak D match, TRBD1 (6 bases). Germline V CDR1 and CDR2: MNHNY, SVGAGI (reference sequence). Trimming shortened V by 5 bases and J by 1 base, and 12 bases separated the two germline ends. The CDR3 spans 14 residues.

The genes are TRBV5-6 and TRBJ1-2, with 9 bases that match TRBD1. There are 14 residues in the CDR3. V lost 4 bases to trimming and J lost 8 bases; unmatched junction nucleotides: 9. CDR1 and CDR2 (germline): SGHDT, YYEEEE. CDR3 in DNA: TGTGCCAGCAGCGCAACAGGGGGCGGCATGGGCTACACCTTC. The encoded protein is CASSATGGGMGYTF.

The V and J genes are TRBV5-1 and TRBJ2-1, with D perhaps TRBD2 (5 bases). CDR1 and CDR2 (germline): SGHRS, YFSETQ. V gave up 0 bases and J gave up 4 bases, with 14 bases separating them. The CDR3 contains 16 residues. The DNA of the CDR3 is TGCGCCAGCAGCTTGGTACCTAGCAGAGGTTACAATGAGCAGTTCTTC. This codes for CASSLVPSRGYNEQFF.